These 8 T cell receptor beta chains were sequenced from one sample in a study of post-analysis software for immune sequencing data. Study-wide results and caveats: Relative to controls, patients had five TRBV segments at higher frequency, with TRBV5-6, TRBV5-1 and TRBV20-1 among these.

Prepared TCR beta cDNA libraries contained unique molecular identifiers. MiXCR, run by TCRdb on the PCR reads, gives a single entry per CDR3 protein. The sample holds approximately 350,000 distinct CDR3 sequences; around 37% are singletons and the top ten take 10% to 15%. Antigens for these TCRs are unknown. Material for sequencing was blood. These receptors all stem from a girl between 5 and 17 years old with multiple sclerosis.

V gene TRBV12-3 or TRBV12-4 combines with J gene TRBJ2-7, with 8 bases identical to TRBD2. The CDR3 covers 15 residues. Unmatched junction bases numbered 4, after V lost 3 bases and J lost 0 bases. CDR3 in amino acids: CASSFGGGSSYEQYF. In nucleotides, the CDR3 is TGTGCCAGCAGTTTCGGGGGGGGGAGCTCCTACGAGCAGTACTTC.

This clonotype was found a few times. At one of its ends the junction is not consistent with the germline gene, which may arise from a read error. J is TRBJ2-7 and V is TRBV12-3 or TRBV12-4, with D perhaps matching TRBD1 or TRBD2 (5 bases each). CDR3 length equals 15 residues. Here the CDR3 reads CASSLGLDSAYEQYF. Written as DNA, the CDR3 is TGTGCCAGCAGCTTAGGACTCGACAGCGCCTACGAGCAGTACTTC.

The genes are TRBV5-1 and TRBJ2-1; D gene uncertain. CDR3 size: 12 residues. Germline CDR1 SGHRS, CDR2 YFSETQ. V lost 0 bases and J 6 bases, leaving 4 bases between the germline ends. Written as DNA, the CDR3 is TGCGCCAGCAGCTTGGGGTTCAATGAGCAGTTCTTC. Translated: CASSLGFNEQFF.

The chain employs TRBV27 and TRBJ2-7, with 10 bases aligning to TRBD1. J lost 6 bases, V lost 2 bases, and 10 bases had no gene match. Germline CDR1 is MNHEY and CDR2 is SMNVEV (reference sequence). The CDR3 contains 16 residues. The CDR3 DNA reads as TGTGCCAGCAGTTTAAGGAGGGACAGGGGTTCGGGCGAGCAGTACTTC. Protein: CASSLRRDRGSGEQYF.

The chain carries TRBV4-1 and TRBJ2-1, with D possibly being TRBD2 (6 bases). The germline CDR1 and CDR2 sequences are MGHRA and YSYEKL. Trimming removed 6 bases from V and 8 bases from J, with 23 bases in between. The CDR3 runs to 16 residues. DNA of the CDR3: TGCGCCAGCAGTCGTAAACCGGACTACCAGGTAGATGAGCAGTTCTTC. It codes for CASSRKPDYQVDEQFF.

The J gene is TRBJ2-2, the V gene TRBV7-3; 8 bases line up with TRBD2. The CDR3 is made up of 16 amino acids. V dropped 3 bases and J dropped 1; count of bases not matched to a gene: 4. Germline CDR1 is SGHTA and CDR2 is FQGTGA. CDR3 DNA sequence: TGTGCCAGCAGCTTGCAGGCGGGGGGGAACACCGGGGAGCTGTTTTTT. Translating gives CASSLQAGGNTGELFF. The whole variable domain, filled in from reference TRBV7-3 and TRBJ2-2, reads GAGVSQTPSNKVTEKGKYVELRCDPISGHTALYWYRQSLGQGPEFLIYFQGTGAADDSGLPNDRFFAVRPEGSVSTLKIQRTERGDSAVYLCASSLQAGGNTGELFFGEGSRLTVL.

Many counts were recorded for this clonotype. CDR3 in amino acids: CSPRQGAKEFF. Here the CDR3 DNA reads TGCAGCCCAAGACAGGGGGCCAAGGAGTTCTTC. The chain recombines TRBV20-1 with TRBJ2-1; 10 positions agree with TRBD1. The CDR3 covers 11 residues. Germline CDR1 reads DFQATT; CDR2 reads SNEGSKA (reference sequence).

This clonotype showed up just a few times. V gene TRBV7-2 combines with J gene TRBJ1-2; the D gene is possibly TRBD1 (5 bases). The germline V gene has CDR1 SGHTA and CDR2 FQGNSA. The V gene lost 5 bases and the J gene lost 3 bases, with 19 bases spanning the gap. The CDR3 totals 16 residues. DNA of the CDR3: TGTGCCAGCAGCCCCTCGAAGGGGCAGATATACTATGGCTACACCTTC. Encoded protein: CASSPSKGQIYYGYTF. The variable domain in full, with the rest retrieved from reference TRBV7-2 and TRBJ1-2, is GAGVSQSPSNKVTEKGKDVELRCDPISGHTALYWYRQSLGQGLEFLIYFQGNSAPDKSGLPSDRFSAERTGGSVSTLTIQRTQQEDSAVYLCASSPSKGQIYYGYTFGSGTRLTVV.